The clone carrying this T cell receptor beta chain was found many times. Trimming at V came to 1 base and at J to 8 bases, leaving 1 base not matched to a gene. Germline CDR1 reads SGHVS; CDR2 reads FNYEAQ. This CDR3 spans 12 amino acids. TCRdb called the RT-PCR reads again in MiXCR, with one record for every CDR3 protein. The table includes fewer than 60,000 distinct CDR3 sequences, roughly 13% detected once. The data were obtained in a study of patients and donors after allogeneic stem cell transplantation. V is TRBV7-6 and J is TRBJ1-1; 7 nucleotides match TRBD1. Material: blood, either unsorted or a sorted T cell fraction (not recorded which). The receptor comes from a human donor who was either an allogeneic HSCT recipient or a stem cell or donor lymphocyte infusion donor (not recorded which). It is not recorded whose cells these are; they may come from a transplant donor. In DNA form, the CDR3 reads TGTGCCAGCAGCTTAGGGGGACAGGAAGCTTTCTTT. This sequence encodes CASSLGGQEAFF.